This T cell receptor (beta chain) is drawn from a study of T cell changes during pregnancy in multiple sclerosis. Libraries were prepared by immunoSEQ multiplex PCR; TCRdb keeps only in-frame clonotypes and omits some of them. The sample lists about 40,000 clones, about 85% occurring once. The CDR3 spans 16 residues. The sequencing used CD4+ T cells from peripheral blood mononuclear cells, collected after pregnancy. The chain uses TRBV21-1 and TRBJ1-2; the table's D call of TRBD1 was not tested on the DNA. TRBV21-1 counts as a pseudogene. The receptor was derived from a female donor with multiple sclerosis, enrolled in a pregnancy study. The CDR3, as DNA: TGTGCCAGCACTTGGGACAGGGCCACCCTTAACTATGGCTACACCTTC. Translated: CASTWDRATLNYGYTF.